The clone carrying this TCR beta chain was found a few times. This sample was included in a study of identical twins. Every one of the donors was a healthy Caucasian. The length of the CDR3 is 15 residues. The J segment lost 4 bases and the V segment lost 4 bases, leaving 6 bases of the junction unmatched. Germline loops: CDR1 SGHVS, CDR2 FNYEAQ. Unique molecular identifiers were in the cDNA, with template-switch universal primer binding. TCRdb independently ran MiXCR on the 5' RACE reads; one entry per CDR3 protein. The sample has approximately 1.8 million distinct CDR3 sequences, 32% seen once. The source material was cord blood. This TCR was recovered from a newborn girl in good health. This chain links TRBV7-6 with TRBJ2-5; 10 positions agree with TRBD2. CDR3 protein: CASSSNVAGGETQYF. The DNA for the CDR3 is TGTGCCAGCAGCTCTAATGTAGCGGGGGGAGAGACCCAGTACTTC.